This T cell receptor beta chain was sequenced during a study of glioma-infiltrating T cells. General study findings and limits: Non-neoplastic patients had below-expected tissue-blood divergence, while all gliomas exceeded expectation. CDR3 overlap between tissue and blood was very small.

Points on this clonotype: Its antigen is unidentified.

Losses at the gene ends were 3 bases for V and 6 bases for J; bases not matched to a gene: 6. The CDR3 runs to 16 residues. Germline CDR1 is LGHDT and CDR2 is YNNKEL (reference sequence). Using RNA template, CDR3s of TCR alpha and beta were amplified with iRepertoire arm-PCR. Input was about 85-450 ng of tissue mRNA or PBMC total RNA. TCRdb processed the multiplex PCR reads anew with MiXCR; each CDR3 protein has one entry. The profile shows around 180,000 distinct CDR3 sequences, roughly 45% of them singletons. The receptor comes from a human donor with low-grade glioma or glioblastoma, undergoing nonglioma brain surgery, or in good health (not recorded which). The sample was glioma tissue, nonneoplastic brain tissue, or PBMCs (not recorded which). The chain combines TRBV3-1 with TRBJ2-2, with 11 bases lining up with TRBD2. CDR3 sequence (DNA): TGTGCCAGCAGCCAGGAGCTAGCGGGAGGACCCGGGGAGCTGTTTTTT. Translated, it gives CASSQELAGGPGELFF.